These 25 T cell receptor beta chains were all obtained from the same sample, sequenced in a study of T cell repertoires in cytomegalovirus infection. TCRdb itself ran the reads through MiXCR, one entry per CDR3 protein. The data hold roughly 640,000 distinct CDR3 sequences, with 20% to 30% observed a single time. Sample: CD8+ T cells from PBMCs. These receptor sequences come from a human donor in good health (CMV status not recorded). Some clones in this sample may be carry-over from other donors' samples.

The V gene is TRBV12-3 or TRBV12-4, the J gene TRBJ2-7, with D possibly being TRBD1 (5 bases). The CDR3 consists of 13 residues. Deletions cut 6 bases from V and 5 bases from J, with 14 bases between. CDR3 sequence reads: CASSHGAEDEQYV. The CDR3 DNA reads TGTGCCAGCAGCCATGGGGCCGAGGACGAGCAGTACGTC.

A few counts support this clonotype. This chain links TRBV19 with TRBJ2-7, with TRBD1 as a possible D gene (5 bases). Trimming removed 1 base at V and 6 bases at J, with 10 bases between. This CDR3 has 13 amino acids. The germline V gene has CDR1 LNHDA and CDR2 SQIVND (reference sequence). This CDR3 reads CASSIAREGEQYF. The CDR3 nucleotides are TGTGCCAGTAGTATAGCCAGGGAAGGCGAGCAGTACTTC.

The rearrangement uses TRBV15 and TRBJ2-1; the D is unclear. The germline gives CDR1 LNHNV, CDR2 YYDKDF (reference sequence). Trimming left V 6 bases short and J 4 bases short, with 16 bases between. There are 15 residues in the CDR3. Here the CDR3 reads CATRAPEGRYNEQFF. The CDR3 DNA is TGTGCCACCAGAGCCCCCGAAGGACGTTACAATGAGCAGTTCTTC.

This chain joins TRBV13 and TRBJ1-4; TRBD1 matches at 9 bases. V dropped 4 bases and J dropped 7; count of bases not matched to a gene: 4. The germline V gene encodes CDR1 PRHDT and CDR2 FYEKMQ (reference sequence). This CDR3 is 14 amino acids long. CDR3 sequence: CASSSGTGSEKLFF. The CDR3 coding sequence is TGTGCCAGCAGCTCCGGGACAGGGAGTGAAAAACTGTTTTTT.

This clonotype was seen ten or more times. This sequence joins TRBV7-9 and TRBJ2-5; tentatively, D is TRBD1 (6 bases). Per the germline V gene, CDR1 is SEHNR and CDR2 is FQNEAQ (reference sequence). The length of the CDR3 is 18 residues. V was shortened by 2 bases and J by 6 bases, with 25 bases between the two germline ends. The CDR3 coding sequence is TGTGCCAGCAGCTTATGGGTCCCGGGACACCCTCGTCGAAAGACCCAGTACTTC. Amino acid sequence: CASSLWVPGHPRRKTQYF.

The chain combines TRBV20-1 with TRBJ1-3, with a tentative D call TRBD1 (6 bases). The CDR3 extends over 17 amino acids. V gave up 0 bases and J gave up 4 bases, with 19 bases separating them. The germline V gene encodes CDR1 DFQATT and CDR2 SNEGSKA (reference sequence). The chain's CDR3 is CSARDGARGADGNTIYF. In DNA, the CDR3 is TGCAGTGCTAGAGATGGGGCGAGGGGGGCGGACGGAAACACCATATATTTT.

Regarding this clonotype: It may be a read error: a sequence one base away is much more abundant. The chain joins TRBV28 to TRBJ1-3; D call uncertain. The V end was cut by 10 bases, the J end by 0 bases, with 10 bases between. In germline, CDR1 is MDHEN, CDR2 SYDVKM. CDR3 length: 13 residues. In nucleotides, the CDR3 is TGTGCCAACAGCCCCGCCTCTGGAAACACCATATATTTT. This sequence encodes CANSPASGNTIYF.

This clonotype was seen more than once but under ten times. The chain employs TRBV29-1 and TRBJ2-1, with TRBD1 identical over 9 bases. Germline values: CDR1 SQVTM, CDR2 ANQGSEA. The CDR3 contains 13 residues. V shed 7 bases and J 8 bases; nucleotides not matched to a gene: 9. CDR3 DNA sequence: TGCAGCGGCCACAGGGGGCTCAGGGATGAGCAGTTCTTC. Amino acid sequence: CSGHRGLRDEQFF.

The chain carries TRBV29-1 and TRBJ1-4, with D perhaps matching TRBD1 (6 bases). Germline V CDR1 and CDR2: SQVTM, ANQGSEA. Deletions cut 3 bases from V and 8 bases from J, with 13 bases between. The CDR3 has 13 residues. The CDR3 DNA reads TGCAGCGTTGACGGGGGCGCAGACGAAAAACTGTTTTTT. This encodes CSVDGGADEKLFF. Using reference TRBV29-1 and TRBJ1-4 for the parts outside the CDR3, the full variable domain is SAVISQKPSRDICQRGTSLTIQCQVDSQVTMMFWYRQQPGQSLTLIATANQGSEATYESGFVIDKFPISRPNLTFSTLTVSNMSPEDSSIYLCSVDGGADEKLFFGSGTQLSVL.

The chain uses TRBV14 and TRBJ2-7; D assignment may be TRBD1 or TRBD2 (5 bases each). V was trimmed by 4 bases and J by 3 bases, leaving 19 bases between them. CDR3 length: 16 amino acids. The germline V gene has CDR1 SGHDN and CDR2 FVKESK. The CDR3 loop is CASSLRDGLWSYEQYF. The CDR3 bases are TGTGCCAGCAGCCTCCGGGACGGTCTATGGAGCTACGAGCAGTACTTC.

This chain joins TRBV12-5 and TRBJ1-1; a possible D gene is TRBD1 (6 bases). CDR1 LGHNT and CDR2 FRNRAP come from the germline V gene. Trimming stripped 2 bases from V and 6 bases from J, with 22 bases between. This CDR3 is built from 17 residues. The CDR3 spells CASGLYPLGQRRPEAFF. CDR3 nucleotides: TGTGCTAGTGGTTTGTATCCTTTGGGACAAAGGAGGCCTGAAGCTTTCTTT.

The V and J genes are TRBV29-1 and TRBJ2-1; 10 nucleotides align to TRBD1. In germline, CDR1 is SQVTM, CDR2 ANQGSEA. V lost 7 bases, J lost 7 bases, and 4 bases stayed unmatched. The CDR3 has 12 residues. The CDR3 spells CSAWDRGNEQFF. The CDR3 DNA reads as TGCAGCGCATGGGACAGGGGAAATGAGCAGTTCTTC.

A few counts support this clonotype. The chain employs TRBV27 and TRBJ2-2; D gene ambiguous. This CDR3 is 14 amino acids long. CDR1 MNHEY and CDR2 SMNVEV come from the germline V gene (reference sequence). V lost 3 bases and J lost 3, with 8 bases in between. The CDR3 DNA is TGTGCCAGCAGTTTTGTCGGAGACACCGGGGAGCTGTTTTTT. Translating it yields CASSFVGDTGELFF.

The chain carries TRBV20-1 and TRBJ2-1, with 16 bases fitting TRBD2. The length of the CDR3 is 14 residues. The V gene end was trimmed by 7 bases and the J gene end by 12 bases; junction bases not matched to a gene: 9. The germline V gene has CDR1 DFQATT and CDR2 SNEGSKA (reference sequence). CDR3 sequence: CSVPGLAGGSGQFF. The CDR3 DNA follows: TGCAGTGTTCCGGGACTAGCGGGGGGGTCCGGGCAGTTCTTC.

Note on this clonotype: One end of the junction varies from germline; a read error may be responsible. CDR3 loop: CSARGGGQVNAGELFF. The CDR3 DNA is TGCAGCGCCAGAGGGGGGGGACAGGTGAACGCCGGGGAGCTGTTTTTT. The chain employs TRBV29-1 and TRBJ2-2; tentatively, D is TRBD1 (8 bases). Per the germline V gene, CDR1 is SQVTM and CDR2 is ANQGSEA. CDR3 length: 16 amino acids.

This clonotype was seen more than once but under ten times. This chain uses TRBV6-8 with TRBJ2-1, with no clear D. V shed 0 bases and J shed 5 bases, with 5 bases lying between them. CDR3 size: 13 residues. Germline CDR1 and CDR2: MNHGY and SAAAGT. CDR3 DNA sequence: TGTGCCAGCAGTTACTCACAGAACAATGAGCAGTTCTTC. Amino acids: CASSYSQNNEQFF.

Many counts were recorded for this clonotype. The chain has TRBV25-1 and TRBJ1-1, with a weak D call TRBD1 (5 bases). The CDR3 loop spans 13 amino acids. V was cut by 6 bases and J by 6 bases, with 14 bases left in between. The V gene's germline CDR1 is MGHDK and CDR2 SYGVNS. The CDR3 DNA sequence: TGTGCCAGCAGATGGGGGGGAAGCCCTGAAGCTTTCTTT. This sequence encodes CASRWGGSPEAFF. Full variable domain (rest looked up from reference TRBV25-1 and TRBJ1-1): EADIYQTPRYLVIGTGKKITLECSQTMGHDKMYWYQQDPGMELHLIHYSYGVNSTEKGDLSSESTVSRIRTEHFPLTLESARPSHTSQYLCASRWGGSPEAFFGQGTRLTVV.

This clonotype was observed many times. The rearrangement joins TRBV7-2 to TRBJ2-3; D uncertain. V lost 4 bases and J 2 bases, leaving 7 bases between the germline ends. The CDR3 is made up of 13 amino acids. CDR1 and CDR2 from the germline V gene are SGHTA and FQGNSA. CDR3 sequence: CASSSLHTDTQYF. The CDR3 DNA sequence: TGTGCCAGCAGCTCCCTCCACACAGATACGCAGTATTTT. Full variable domain (rest looked up from reference TRBV7-2 and TRBJ2-3): GAGVSQSPSNKVTEKGKDVELRCDPISGHTALYWYRQSLGQGLEFLIYFQGNSAPDKSGLPSDRFSAERTGGSVSTLTIQRTQQEDSAVYLCASSSLHTDTQYFGPGTRLTVL.

This clonotype was counted only a few times. At one of its ends the junction is not consistent with the germline gene, which may arise from a read error. The chain carries TRBV7-2 and TRBJ2-7; TRBD1 matches at 7 bases. Germline-derived CDR1 and CDR2 are SGHTA and FQGNSA. CDR3 size: 12 residues. DNA of the CDR3: TGTGCCGGCAGCTTAGGGGGCGGGGAGCAGTACTTC. Translating gives CAGSLGGGEQYF.

V and J are TRBV28 and TRBJ1-6; D gene ambiguous. CDR1 is MDHEN, CDR2 SYDVKM, per germline. The CDR3 spans 15 residues. V lost 3 bases and J lost 5, with 11 bases in between. The CDR3 is CASSFPPVHNSPLHF. The DNA for the CDR3 is TGTGCCAGCAGTTTCCCCCCTGTCCATAATTCACCCCTCCACTTT.

This chain joins TRBV12-3 or TRBV12-4 and TRBJ1-6; D is ambiguous. This CDR3 comprises 15 residues. V lost 0 bases and J 5 bases, leaving 8 bases between the germline ends. The CDR3: CASSLAYGDNSPLHF. The CDR3 DNA follows: TGTGCCAGCAGTTTAGCTTACGGAGATAATTCACCCCTCCACTTT.

With respect to this clonotype: At one end, the junction sequence differs from germline, possibly due to a read error. The chain uses TRBV14 and TRBJ2-6; 7 nucleotides agree with TRBD2. Germline V gene data show CDR1 as SGHDN and CDR2 as FVKESK. This CDR3 contains 15 residues. CDR3 amino acids: CASNQAGSGANVLTF. Written as DNA, the CDR3 is TGTGCCAGCAACCAAGCGGGGTCCGGGGCCAACGTCCTGACTTTC.

V gene TRBV14 combines with J gene TRBJ2-1; a possible D gene is TRBD1 (6 bases). The CDR3 spans 16 residues. From germline, CDR1 is SGHDN and CDR2 FVKESK. V lost 0 bases and J lost 8, with 17 bases in between. In DNA form, the CDR3 reads TGTGCCAGCAGCCAAGATTGGGGGCCCAAGCAGGATGAGCAGTTCTTC. This translates into CASSQDWGPKQDEQFF.

The table lists this clonotype with a few counts. The chain carries TRBV19 and TRBJ1-1; D is undetermined. CDR1 and CDR2 from the germline V gene are LNHDA and SQIVND (reference sequence). This CDR3 has 16 amino acids. The V end lost 3 bases, the J end lost 1 base, and 15 bases lay between the germline ends. The CDR3 DNA follows: TGTGCCAGTAGTATGCGTGCGGGATTCGGGAACACTGAAGCTTTCTTT. It codes for CASSMRAGFGNTEAFF.

The chain links TRBV12-3 or TRBV12-4 to TRBJ2-1, with 7 bases identical to TRBD2. The CDR3 sequence is 16 residues long. V was pared by 8 bases and J by 0 bases, with 10 bases of the junction left unmatched. The CDR3 DNA follows: TGTGCCAGCTCTAATCCCCTAGCGGCCTCCTACAATGAGCAGTTCTTC. It codes for CASSNPLAASYNEQFF.